This T cell receptor beta chain is drawn from a study of T cell clonotyping in hematopoietic cell transplantation (dated by TCRdb to 2020 to 2022). Regarding the study in general: A total of 120 to 150 blood samples were gathered in the study from roughly 40 consecutive transplant recipients along with their related donors. Recruitment of patients ran from late 2015 to early 2017, and follow-up continued until September 2020 or until death. General findings and caveats noted by the study authors: The sample size was limited, and CD4 and CD8 repertoire contributions could not be separated because cells were not sorted. Broader posttransplant TCR repertoire diversity was predicted by donor and pretransplant recipient Inverse Simpson Index values. A decrease in recipient TCR diversity was observed after transplant, and a progressive increase in pathologically expanded clonotypes was seen from day 30 to day 180. Recipient repertoires showed only a small fraction of overlap with donor repertoires, and over 95% appeared de novo at the given depth.

About this clone itself: Its antigen is not yet known. No base quality information exists; no much larger clone differs at one position.

With the immunoSEQ assay, which is a bias-controlled multiplex PCR relying on V- and J-specific primers, TCR beta CDR3 regions were amplified from genomic DNA. In a second PCR step, the CDR3 amplicons were tagged with a proprietary barcode plus Illumina adapter sequences. An Illumina MiSeq instrument was used to sequence the CDR3 libraries. Concerning the study's data processing: Export and quality control were done with immunoSEQ Analyzer 3.0, while downstream analyses used R Bioconductor and Immunarch. Only productive rearrangements in the normalized downsampled data set were used to calculate repertoire metrics. Pathologically expanded clonotypes were defined as those larger than 5 templates in the normalized cohort. Repertoire diversity was measured with the Inverse Simpson Index. CMV-specificity analyses were carried out on the non-normalized data set to capture all clonotypes. TCRdb obtained this table from immuneACCESS and retained in-frame rearrangements with V and J assigned. These tables miss some clones; where compared with another copy, unresolved V genes account for less than half of the shortfall, and the remainder is unexplained. That table is the source of V, J and clone size, and D and trimming were worked out from the DNA. The sample table lists over 8,000 clones, approximately 79% of them with a count of one. 45% of the sample belongs to the ten largest clones.

V and J lose 4 bases and 3 bases, and a span of 10 bases separates them. Spanning cysteine to phenylalanine, the CDR3 consists of 13 amino acids. Just the 39-base CDR3 DNA is kept, in frame starting at base 1. In the germline V gene (reference sequence), CDR1 corresponds to GTSNPN and CDR2 to SVGIG. The sample's time point, from its label and the paper: 180 days after allo-HCT. Blood from recipients was drawn roughly 28 days before transplant, then again at days 30, 100 and 180 after transplant. Nuclei Lysis Solution was used to extract genomic DNA from fresh or cryopreserved unfractionated peripheral blood mononuclear cells.

The sequences come from peripheral blood mononuclear cells, collected 180 days after allogeneic stem cell transplant. The rearranged chain carries TRBV30 and TRBJ1-5; the D gene cannot be named for sure. The TCR comes from a female patient aged 50-59 years who had an allogeneic stem cell transplant from a related donor, so the T cells may come from the graft donor. Some clones in this sample may be carry-over from other donors' samples. The nucleotide sequence is TGTGCCTGGAATTACGGGTTCAATCAGCCCCAGCATTTT. It is translated as CAWNYGFNQPQHF.